This T cell receptor beta chain stems from a study of T cell clones after liver transplantation (dated by TCRdb to between 2018 and 2021). General notes on the study: The samples were obtained from ITN030ST, a randomized trial that attempted immunosuppression withdrawal within 2 years after liver transplantation. Tolerance meant complete immunosuppression withdrawal for at least one year without liver enzymes rising beyond twice the upper limit of normal. Donor-reactive T cell clones were identified by TCRbeta sequencing following a pre-transplant mixed lymphocyte reaction and were subsequently tracked in post-transplant blood. Blood samples were taken pre-transplant, pre-randomization before withdrawal, and post-randomization after full withdrawal or failed withdrawal. No induction therapy was given to the subjects, and standard immunosuppression was administered until randomization at 12-24 months post-transplant. Three of the eight recipients were HCV-positive; the others were transplanted for non-autoimmune, non-viral indications. Third party-reactive TCRbeta sequences were also identified from pre-transplant MLRs to serve as an antigen-independent comparator for donor-reactive sequences. The studied cohort comprised 8 liver transplant recipients, 3 classified as tolerant and 5 as non-tolerant. The investigation overall reported the following: The decline in donor-reactive sequences exceeded the decline in third party-reactive sequences, suggesting partial antigen-specific deletion that was unrelated to withdrawal success. Without allograft tissue specimens, donor-reactive T cells may have migrated into the graft rather than being deleted. Low numbers of available donor cells limited the measurable donor-reactive repertoire in a couple of subjects. Circulating donor-reactive CD4 TCRbeta sequences fell significantly post-transplant in most of the 8 subjects, irrespective of tolerance or HCV status. When repertoire turnover was accounted for, significantly reduced detection of donor-reactive sequences was found in 7 of 8 subjects for CD4 and in 8 of 8 subjects for CD8. The conclusions were preliminary, being limited by small, heterogeneous patient numbers and by non-standardized post-transplant time points.

The sample's time point label, decoded: pre-transplant. Unstimulated PBMCs, after thawing, were stained for CD3, CD4 and CD8 and then FACS-sorted into CD3+CD4+ and CD3+CD8+ populations. All 8 studied subjects were randomized to immunosuppression withdrawal. The Qiagen DNeasy Blood and Tissue Kit was used to isolate genomic DNA. Frozen genomic DNA underwent high-throughput TCRbeta CDR3 sequencing by immunoSEQ, including PCR amplification, mapping, bias correction and internal controls. From the authors' description of their analysis: Productive rearrangements were retained, and unique TCRbeta sequences were defined by the CDR3 nucleotide sequence together with the V and J gene. For a sequence to be called donor-reactive, it needed a frequency of at least 0.01% and at least 5-fold expansion in CFSE-low cells compared with unstimulated pre-transplant cells. Minimum frequency thresholds were set for each subject on the basis of the unstimulated sample with the lowest template count, so that a detection power of at least 90% was ensured. Jensen-Shannon divergence between the top 1000 TCRbeta sequences after and before transplant was used to measure repertoire turnover. Two-sided Fisher's exact tests were used to test for changes in the detection of donor-reactive sequences. TCRdb provides this immuneACCESS table in a form limited to in-frame rearrangements. Some clones are lacking; in checked studies, under half of them reflect an unresolved V gene, and why the rest are absent is not known. D and trimming come from the DNA, and the V and J calls and clone size come from that table. The sample table holds 12,000 to 15,000 clones, of which about 90% were seen once. More than 45% of the sample rests with the top ten.

The trim is 4 bases for V and 7 bases for J, with a gap of 11 bases between the germline ends. The CDR3 runs 13 amino acids, cysteine and phenylalanine included. Of the read, only the CDR3 DNA is kept; its 39 bases are in frame from base 1. The germline V gene gives CDR1 as SGDLS and CDR2 as YYNGEE. In its sample, this clone was seen once. It has no known antigen specificity. No base-level quality is on record; no much larger clone is a single base apart. Sequenced here: CD8+ T cells from blood, sampled before liver transplant. The V and J segments used are TRBV9 and TRBJ2-2, with a weak D call of TRBD2 (6 bases match). This clonotype was obtained from a human donor who received a liver transplant. The CDR3 corresponds to CASSILANGELFF. The sequence in DNA is TGTGCCAGCAGCATACTAGCTAACGGGGAGCTGTTTTTT.